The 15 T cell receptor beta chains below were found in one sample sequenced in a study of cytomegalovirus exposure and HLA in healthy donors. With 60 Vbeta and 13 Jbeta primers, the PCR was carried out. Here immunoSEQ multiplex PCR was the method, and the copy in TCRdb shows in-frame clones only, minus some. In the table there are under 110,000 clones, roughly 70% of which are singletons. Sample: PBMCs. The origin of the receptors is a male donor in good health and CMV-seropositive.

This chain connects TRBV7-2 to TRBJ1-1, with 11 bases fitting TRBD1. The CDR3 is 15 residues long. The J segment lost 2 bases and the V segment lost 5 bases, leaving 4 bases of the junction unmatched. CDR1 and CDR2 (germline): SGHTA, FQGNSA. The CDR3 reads CASSPRTGGNTEAFF. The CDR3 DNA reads TGTGCCAGCAGCCCAAGGACAGGGGGCAACACTGAAGCTTTCTTT.

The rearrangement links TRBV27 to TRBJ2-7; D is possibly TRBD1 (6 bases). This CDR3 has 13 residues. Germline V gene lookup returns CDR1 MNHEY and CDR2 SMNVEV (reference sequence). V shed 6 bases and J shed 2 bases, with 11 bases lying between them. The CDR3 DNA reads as TGTGCCAGCAGCCCCAGGGGACCCTACGAGCAGTACTTC. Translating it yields CASSPRGPYEQYF.

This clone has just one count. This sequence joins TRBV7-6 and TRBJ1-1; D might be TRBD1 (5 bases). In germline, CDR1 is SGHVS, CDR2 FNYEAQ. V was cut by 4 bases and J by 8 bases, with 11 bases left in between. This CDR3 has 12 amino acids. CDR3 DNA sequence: TGTGCCAGCAGCTGGACGCGGGGGGAAGCTTTCTTT. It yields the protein CASSWTRGEAFF.

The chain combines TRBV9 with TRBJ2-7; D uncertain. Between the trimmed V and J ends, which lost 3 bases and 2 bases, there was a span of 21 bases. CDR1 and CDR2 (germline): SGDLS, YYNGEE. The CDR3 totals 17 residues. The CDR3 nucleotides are TGTGCCAGCAGCGCAAACCCTGGCAGTAGCAGACCCTACGAGCAGTACTTC. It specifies CASSANPGSSRPYEQYF.

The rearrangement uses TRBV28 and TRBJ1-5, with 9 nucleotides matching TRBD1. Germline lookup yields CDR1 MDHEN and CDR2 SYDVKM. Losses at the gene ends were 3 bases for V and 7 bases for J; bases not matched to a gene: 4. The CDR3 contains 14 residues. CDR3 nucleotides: TGTGCCAGCAGTTTGGACAGGGGCCAACAGCCCCAGCATTTT. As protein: CASSLDRGQQPQHF.

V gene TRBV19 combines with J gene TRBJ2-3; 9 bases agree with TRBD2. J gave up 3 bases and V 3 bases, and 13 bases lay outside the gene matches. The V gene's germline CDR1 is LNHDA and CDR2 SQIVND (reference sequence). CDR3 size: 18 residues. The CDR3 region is CASSIKGWASGTTDTQYF. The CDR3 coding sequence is TGTGCCAGTAGTATTAAGGGGTGGGCTAGCGGGACTACAGATACGCAGTATTTT.

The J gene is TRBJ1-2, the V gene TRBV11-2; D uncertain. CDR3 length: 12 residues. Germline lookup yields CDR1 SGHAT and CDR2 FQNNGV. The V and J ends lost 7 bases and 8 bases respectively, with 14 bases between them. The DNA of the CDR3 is TGTGCCAGCACCCCGCGGAATGGAGGCTACACCTTC. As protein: CASTPRNGGYTF.

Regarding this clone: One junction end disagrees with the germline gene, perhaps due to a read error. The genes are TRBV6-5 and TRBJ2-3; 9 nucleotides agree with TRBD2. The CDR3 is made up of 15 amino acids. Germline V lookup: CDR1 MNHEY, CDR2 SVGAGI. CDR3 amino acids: CASSYYSGRTDTQYF. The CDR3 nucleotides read TGTGCCAGCAGCTACTATAGCGGGAGAACAGATACGCAGTATTTT.

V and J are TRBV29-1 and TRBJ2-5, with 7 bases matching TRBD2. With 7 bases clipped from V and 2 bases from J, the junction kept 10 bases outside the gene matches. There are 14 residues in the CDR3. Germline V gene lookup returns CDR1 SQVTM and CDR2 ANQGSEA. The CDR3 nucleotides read TGCAGCGGAGGCCGGGACGGGGGGCAAGAGACCCAGTACTTC. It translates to CSGGRDGGQETQYF.

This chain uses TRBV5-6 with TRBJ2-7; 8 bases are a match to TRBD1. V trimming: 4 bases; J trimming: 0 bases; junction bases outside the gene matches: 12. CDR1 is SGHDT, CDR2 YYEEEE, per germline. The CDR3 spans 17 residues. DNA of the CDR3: TGTGCCAGCAGCCCTATAGACAGGGGCTTGACCTCCTACGAGCAGTACTTC. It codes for CASSPIDRGLTSYEQYF.

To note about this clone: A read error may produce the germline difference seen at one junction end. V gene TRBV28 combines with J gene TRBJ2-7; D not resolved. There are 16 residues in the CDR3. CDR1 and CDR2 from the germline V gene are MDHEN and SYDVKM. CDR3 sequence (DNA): TGTGCCAGCAGTATATGGAATCAGGTGAAAGCCTACGAGCAGTACTTC. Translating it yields CASSIWNQVKAYEQYF.

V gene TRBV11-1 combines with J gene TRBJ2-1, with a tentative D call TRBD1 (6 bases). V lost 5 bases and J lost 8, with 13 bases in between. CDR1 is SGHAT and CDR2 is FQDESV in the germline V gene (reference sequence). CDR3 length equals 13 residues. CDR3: CASSPDRLDEQFF. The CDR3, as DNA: TGTGCCAGCAGCCCAGACAGGTTGGATGAGCAGTTCTTC. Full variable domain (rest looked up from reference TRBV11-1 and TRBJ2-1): EAEVAQSPRYKITEKSQAVAFWCDPISGHATLYWYRQILGQGPELLVQFQDESVVDDSQLPKDRFSAERLKGVDSTLKIQPAELGDSAMYLCASSPDRLDEQFFGPGTRLTVL.

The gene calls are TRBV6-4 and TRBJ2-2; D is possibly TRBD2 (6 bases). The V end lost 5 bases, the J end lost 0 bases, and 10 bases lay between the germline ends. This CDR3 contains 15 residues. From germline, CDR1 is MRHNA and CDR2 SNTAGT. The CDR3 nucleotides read TGTGCCAGCAGTAGGGGACTCGCGAACACCGGGGAGCTGTTTTTT. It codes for CASSRGLANTGELFF.

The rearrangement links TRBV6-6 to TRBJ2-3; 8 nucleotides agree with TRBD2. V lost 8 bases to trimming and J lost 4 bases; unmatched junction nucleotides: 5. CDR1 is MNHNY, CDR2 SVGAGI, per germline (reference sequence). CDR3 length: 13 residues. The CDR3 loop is CASYSGDPDTQYF. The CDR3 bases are TGTGCCAGCTATAGCGGGGACCCAGATACGCAGTATTTT.

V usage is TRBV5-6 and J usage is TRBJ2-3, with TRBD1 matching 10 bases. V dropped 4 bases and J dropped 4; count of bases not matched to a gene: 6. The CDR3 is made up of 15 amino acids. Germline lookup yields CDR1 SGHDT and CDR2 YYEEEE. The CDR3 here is CASSTRQGASDTQYF. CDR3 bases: TGTGCCAGCAGCACCCGACAGGGGGCATCAGATACGCAGTATTTT.